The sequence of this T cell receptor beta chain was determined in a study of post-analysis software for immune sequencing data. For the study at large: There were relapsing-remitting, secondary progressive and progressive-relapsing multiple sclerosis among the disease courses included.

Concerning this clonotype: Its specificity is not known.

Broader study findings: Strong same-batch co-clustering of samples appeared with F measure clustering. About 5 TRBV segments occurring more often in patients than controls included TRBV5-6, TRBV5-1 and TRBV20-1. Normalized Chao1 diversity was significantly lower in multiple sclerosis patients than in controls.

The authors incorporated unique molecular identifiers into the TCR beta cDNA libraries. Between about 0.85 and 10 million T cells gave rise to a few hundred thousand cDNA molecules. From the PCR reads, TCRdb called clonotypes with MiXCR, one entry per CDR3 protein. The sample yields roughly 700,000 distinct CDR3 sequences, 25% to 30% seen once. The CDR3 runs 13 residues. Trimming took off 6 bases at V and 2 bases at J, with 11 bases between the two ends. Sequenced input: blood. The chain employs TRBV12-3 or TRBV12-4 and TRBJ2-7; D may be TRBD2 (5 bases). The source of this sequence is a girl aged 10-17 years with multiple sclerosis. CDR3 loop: CASSFSGPYEQYF. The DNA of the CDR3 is TGTGCCAGCAGCTTCAGCGGCCCCTACGAGCAGTACTTC.